This T cell receptor (beta chain) derives from a study of shared clonotypes between healthy human individuals. V lost 1 base, J lost 6 bases, and 13 bases lay in between. Germline-derived CDR1 and CDR2 are SGHDN and FVKESK. The length of the CDR3 is 15 residues. This clone was recorded only once. Sequenced by immunoSEQ multiplex PCR; TCRdb stores in-frame clones only, minus some. The repertoire holds 1,400,000 or so clones, approximately 98.5% seen once, with roughly 0.35% in the top ten. This sequence joins TRBV14 and TRBJ2-1; D call uncertain. The TCR originated in a man between 25 and 39 years old in good health. Sequencing was performed on naive CD4+ T cells sorted from blood. Noted subset: CD45RA+ positively selected. The DNA of the CDR3 is TGTGCCAGCAGCCAAGGGACGCCAAACGTCAATGAGCAGTTCTTC. Translating it yields CASSQGTPNVNEQFF. Combining the CDR3 with reference TRBV14 and TRBJ2-1 gives the whole variable domain EAGVTQFPSHSVIEKGQTVTLRCDPISGHDNLYWYRRVMGKEIKFLLHFVKESKQDESGMPNNRFLAERTGGTYSTLKVQPAELEDSGVYFCASSQGTPNVNEQFFGPGTRLTVL.